One and the same sample provided the 5 T cell receptor beta chains below, sequenced in a study of blood T cell repertoires in COVID-19. Measured with immunoSEQ multiplex PCR; TCRdb has only the in-frame clones, and not every one. The sample holds some 200,000 clones, 85% to 90% seen once. Sequencing was performed on PBMCs or T cells enriched from blood (not recorded which). The source of these receptors is a woman between 50 and 59 years old in a cohort exposed to, infected with or recovered from COVID-19 (not recorded which).

V gene TRBV4-3 combines with J gene TRBJ1-6; D unresolved. Germline loops: CDR1 LGHNA, CDR2 YSLEER. Trimming took off 0 bases at V and 0 bases at J, with 9 bases between the two ends. The CDR3 extends over 17 amino acids. The CDR3 loop reads CASSQDLGSSYNSPLHF. In nucleotides, the CDR3 is TGCGCCAGCAGCCAAGATCTTGGCAGCTCCTATAATTCACCCCTCCACTTT.

The J gene is TRBJ1-2, the V gene TRBV7-8; D is unresolved. The germline CDR1 and CDR2 sequences are SGHVS and FQNEAQ. The V gene lost 2 bases and the J gene lost 7 bases, with 11 bases spanning the gap. The CDR3 has 13 amino acids. This chain's CDR3 is CASSLKVGSGYTF. The CDR3 region has the DNA TGTGCCAGCAGCTTAAAAGTCGGGAGTGGCTACACCTTC. The complete variable domain, with remaining parts taken from reference TRBV7-8 and TRBJ1-2, reads GAGVSQSPRYKVAKRGQDVALRCDPISGHVSLFWYQQALGQGPEFLTYFQNEAQLDKSGLPSDRFFAERPEGSVSTLKIQRTQQEDSAVYLCASSLKVGSGYTFGSGTRLTVV.

This chain links TRBV11-2 with TRBJ1-3, with a tentative D call TRBD1 (5 bases). V gave up 2 bases and J gave up 8 bases, with 10 bases separating them. CDR1 is SGHAT and CDR2 is FQNNGV in the germline V gene. The length of the CDR3 is 13 residues. The CDR3 sequence: CASSLSDSYTIYF. CDR3 sequence (DNA): TGTGCCAGCAGCTTATCTGACAGCTACACCATATATTTT.

V usage is TRBV4-1 and J usage is TRBJ2-1; possible D gene TRBD2, 6 bases. The V gene's germline CDR1 is MGHRA and CDR2 YSYEKL. This CDR3 region has 15 residues. Trimming removed 4 bases from V and 1 base from J, with 11 bases in between. The CDR3 DNA is TGCGCCAGCAGCCTGCGGGCGGGGTCCTACAATGAGCAGTTCTTC. This sequence encodes CASSLRAGSYNEQFF.

V usage is TRBV6-5 and J usage is TRBJ1-1; no reliable D call. V dropped 10 bases and J dropped 7 bases, with 16 bases sitting between them. The CDR3 has 12 amino acids. Germline-derived CDR1 and CDR2 are MNHEY and SVGAGI. CDR3 in amino acids: CATGADEREAFF. The CDR3 bases are TGTGCCACGGGAGCAGACGAGCGTGAAGCTTTCTTT.